This is a list of T cell receptor beta chains from one sample in a study of blood T cells in healthy people across ages. MiXCR, run by TCRdb on the 5' RACE reads, gives a single entry per CDR3 protein. The data show roughly 1 million distinct CDR3 sequences, with under 30% seen just once and about 0.69% held by the top ten. These same data were also listed under a study on T cells of mothers and their children.

The sample comprised blood. All receptors derive from a girl aged 2 to 9 in good health. Both conserved end residues are part of each CDR3. The order of the fields is D gene, clone size, V gene, J gene, CDR3 DNA, CDR3 protein. The D gene is left open where the match is weak. Some rows have no size entry. The others give once, few or many, or a class for an expanded clone.

TRBD1	few	TRBV6-1	TRBJ2-1	TGTGCCAGCAGGGGAACAGGGGGCGCAGTTGGCAATGAGCAGTTCTTC	CASRGTGGAVGNEQFF
-	-	TRBV6-2/TRBV6-3	TRBJ2-1	TGTGCCTGCGCTTTGGCGGGGCACTCCTACAATGAGCAGTTCTTC	CACALAGHSYNEQFF
TRBD2	-	TRBV28	TRBJ2-5	TGTGCCAGCAGTCTATCACTTAGGACTAGCGGGAGAGAGACCCAGTACTTC	CASSLSLRTSGRETQYF
TRBD1	few	TRBV28	TRBJ2-7	TGTGCCAGCGAGGACAGGGGTGCCGAGCAGTACTTC	CASEDRGAEQYF
-	many	TRBV9	TRBJ1-5	TGTGCCAGCAGCGTAAGTGGGAATCAGCCCCAGCATTTT	CASSVSGNQPQHF
-	few	TRBV7-8	TRBJ1-1	TGTGCCAGCAGCGAAACGACTTTGGGGCGGGCTGAAGCTTTCTTT	CASSETTLGRAEAFF
-	-	TRBV14	TRBJ1-2	TGTGCCAGCAGCCAAGGGTCGGACGGGAGGGATGGCTACACCTTC	CASSQGSDGRDGYTF
-	few	TRBV27	TRBJ1-2	TGTGCCAGCAGTTTTGGCAGGGAAAGGGGCTACACCTTC	CASSFGRERGYTF
TRBD2	-	TRBV20-1	TRBJ2-5	TGCAGTGCGGGAGCGGGAGGGGAAGAGACCCAGTACTTC	CSAGAGGEETQYF
TRBD1	few	TRBV13	TRBJ2-7	TGTGCCAGCGGCCTGAGGGCCGGGACAGGGGGGTACGAGCAGTACTTC	CASGLRAGTGGYEQYF
-	many	TRBV11-2	TRBJ2-7	TGTGCCAGCAGGAGGACAGGGAGGGAGAACGAGCAGTACTTC	CASRRTGRENEQYF
TRBD1	-	TRBV4-3	TRBJ2-7	TGCGCCAGCAGCCCTGATGGGACAGGGACCTACGAGCAGTACTTC	CASSPDGTGTYEQYF
-	-	TRBV20-1	TRBJ1-5	TGCAGTGCTAGACGTGGAGACCGGCCCCAGCATTTT	CSARRGDRPQHF
-	-	TRBV9	TRBJ1-1	TGTGCCAGCAGCGTAGTGGGGAGAGAGAACACTGAAGCTTTCTTT	CASSVVGRENTEAFF
-	few	TRBV3-1	TRBJ2-3	TGTGCCAGCAGCCAACTCGACATGGTCACAGATACGCAGTATTTT	CASSQLDMVTDTQYF
-	-	TRBV3-1	TRBJ1-1	TGTGCCAGCAGCCAAGAGCTCGGGGGTCGAATCACTGAAGCTTTCTTT	CASSQELGGRITEAFF
-	-	TRBV4-3	TRBJ2-7	TGCGCCAGCAGCCCTCTAAAGGGCGGACCAGAGCAGTACTTC	CASSPLKGGPEQYF
-	few	TRBV5-1	TRBJ2-5	TGCGCCAGCAGCTTGAGCCCCCTCGGTGGAGAGACCCAGTACTTC	CASSLSPLGGETQYF
-	-	TRBV20-1	TRBJ2-7	TGCAGTGCTAGTGGGAAGGGAGAGCAGTACTTC	CSASGKGEQYF
-	-	TRBV29-1	TRBJ2-5	TGCAGCGTTGAAGGGACTAACAAAGAGACCCAGTACTTC	CSVEGTNKETQYF
-	-	TRBV12-3/TRBV12-4	TRBJ1-1	TGTGCCAGCAGTTTATATCAGGCGAACACTGAAGCTTTCTTT	CASSLYQANTEAFF
-	-	TRBV20-1	TRBJ1-1	TGCAGTGCTAGCCAGGATGAAGCTTTCTTT	CSASQDEAFF
TRBD1	-	TRBV29-1	TRBJ1-1	TGCAGCCTTACCGGGACAGAAGGAAGTGAAGCTTTCTTT	CSLTGTEGSEAFF
-	-	TRBV20-1	TRBJ2-1	TGCAGTGCTACTGCAGCCTCCTACAATGAGCAGTTCTTC	CSATAASYNEQFF
-	-	TRBV24-1	TRBJ2-1	TGTGCCACCAGTGATTTACCGGACGGGACCGGGGACAATGAGCAGTTCTTC	CATSDLPDGTGDNEQFF
TRBD2	few	TRBV29-1	TRBJ2-5	TGCAGCGTACGGGGGGGCGGCCAAGAGACCCAGTACTTC	CSVRGGGQETQYF
-	-	TRBV2	TRBJ1-1	TGTGCCAGCAGTGTTCGGGCTGGGCTGAACACTGAAGCTTTCTTT	CASSVRAGLNTEAFF
TRBD1	-	TRBV7-2	TRBJ1-3	TGTGCCAGCAGCTTAGTCGGACAGGACGCCACCATATATTTT	CASSLVGQDATIYF
-	-	TRBV7-9	TRBJ2-5	TGTGCCAGCAGCTTTGGGTCTTGGGCGGAGACCCAGTACTTC	CASSFGSWAETQYF
TRBD2	-	TRBV27	TRBJ2-3	TGTGCCAGCAGTTCTGTGACTAGCAGCGACACAGATACGCAGTATTTT	CASSSVTSSDTDTQYF